The 9 T cell receptor beta chains reported below all come from one sample, sequenced in a study of a mutant IDH1 vaccine in newly diagnosed glioma. The antigens these receptors bind are not known. This table comes from immunoSEQ multiplex PCR, and its TCRdb copy is limited to in-frame clones, with some not included. Of tens of thousands of clones detected, more than 80% appear once; the ten largest clones hold over 4.5%. Time point meaning: week 23, last vaccination. The study gave 300 ug of mutant IDH1 20-mer peptide per vaccine dose, with topical imiquimod. The sequences come from PBMCs, collected from a glioma patient whose treatment included an IDH1 peptide vaccine. All receptors derive from a man aged 35-49 years with glioma.

The genes are TRBV28 and TRBJ1-2; tentatively, D is TRBD1 (5 bases). This CDR3 has 13 amino acids. V lost 1 base and J lost 5, with 8 bases in between. The germline CDR1 and CDR2 sequences are MDHEN and SYDVKM. CDR3 nucleotides: TGTGCCAGCAGTTTATTACCAGGGTATGGCTACACCTTC. Amino acid sequence: CASSLLPGYGYTF.

The CDR3 sequence is CASSLRLALGETQYF. CDR3 in DNA: TGCGCCAGCAGCTTGCGACTAGCGCTGGGAGAGACCCAGTACTTC. The rearrangement links TRBV5-1 to TRBJ2-5; TRBD2 matches 8 bases. V lost 1 base and J lost 4; bases outside the gene matches: 6. The CDR3 consists of 15 residues. The germline V gene has CDR1 SGHRS and CDR2 YFSETQ.

The chain joins TRBV29-1 to TRBJ2-1; D is possibly TRBD1 (6 bases). The CDR3 loop spans 12 amino acids. The germline gives CDR1 SQVTM, CDR2 ANQGSEA. Trimming shortened V by 7 bases and J by 9 bases, and 16 bases separated the two germline ends. CDR3 nucleotides: TGCAGCGGAACGCAGGGGAACGGTGAGCAGTTCTTC. It specifies CSGTQGNGEQFF.

This clone has only a few counts. CDR3 region: CASSKTDSHQPQHF. The CDR3 region has the DNA TGTGCCAGCAGCAAGACGGACAGCCATCAGCCCCAGCATTTT. The chain uses TRBV21-1 and TRBJ1-5; the table's D call of TRBD1 was not tested on the DNA. TRBV21-1 is a known pseudogene. The CDR3 has 14 residues.

The chain uses TRBV28 and TRBJ1-2; tentatively, D is TRBD1 (6 bases). V lost 3 bases, J lost 5 bases, and 10 bases lay in between. The CDR3 has 13 amino acids. Germline V gene data show CDR1 as MDHEN and CDR2 as SYDVKM. CDR3 nucleotides: TGTGCCAGCAGTTTCAGGGACACGTATGGCTACACCTTC. Its protein product is CASSFRDTYGYTF.

The chain joins TRBV7-6 to TRBJ1-1; perhaps TRBD1 as D (5 bases). V was shortened by 5 bases and J by 1 base, with 11 bases between the two germline ends. The germline V gene encodes CDR1 SGHVS and CDR2 FNYEAQ. The CDR3 has 14 residues. As DNA, the CDR3 is TGTGCCAGCAGCCGCGGGGGGGAGAACACTGAAGCTTTCTTT. Translating it yields CASSRGGENTEAFF. The entire variable domain, with the rest obtained from reference TRBV7-6 and TRBJ1-1, is as follows: GAGVSQSPRYKVTKRGQDVALRCDPISGHVSLYWYRQALGQGPEFLTYFNYEAQQDKSGLPNDRFSAERPEGSISTLTIQRTEQRDSAMYRCASSRGGENTEAFFGQGTRLTVV.

The V and J genes are TRBV6-6 and TRBJ2-4, with D tentatively TRBD1 (5 bases). Per the germline V gene, CDR1 is MNHNY and CDR2 is SVGAGI (reference sequence). The CDR3 is 15 residues long. Trimming left V 6 bases short and J 6 bases short, with 18 bases between. CDR3 nucleotides: TGTGCCAGCAGCCCTACCATCGGACAAGGAAACATTCAGTACTTC. Its protein is CASSPTIGQGNIQYF.

In its sample, this clone was seen once. The chain employs TRBV19 and TRBJ2-2; the D gene could be TRBD1 or TRBD2 (5 bases each). The germline V and J ends were trimmed by 7 bases and 0 bases, with 15 bases remaining between them. This CDR3 spans 16 amino acids. CDR1 and CDR2 (germline): LNHDA, SQIVND (reference sequence). This CDR3 reads CASKDLTATNTGELFF. DNA for the CDR3: TGTGCCAGTAAGGACTTGACAGCGACGAACACCGGGGAGCTGTTTTTT.

The chain recombines TRBV5-4 with TRBJ2-3; 10 nucleotides agree with TRBD1. Unmatched junction bases numbered 8, after V lost 2 bases and J lost 2 bases. Germline V gene lookup returns CDR1 SGHNT and CDR2 YYREEE (reference sequence). This CDR3 spans 17 amino acids. The chain's CDR3 is CASSFPGQGFSTDTQYF. CDR3 bases: TGTGCCAGCAGCTTTCCGGGACAGGGGTTTTCCACAGATACGCAGTATTTT.